The entry below describes one TCR beta chain. TCRdb used MiXCR to reprocess the RT-PCR reads, holding one entry per CDR3 protein. The table lists roughly 670,000 distinct CDR3 sequences, approximately 15% of them singletons. This CDR3 is built from 10 residues. Looked up from germline, CDR1 is DFQATT and CDR2 is SNEGSKA (reference sequence). Trimming pared 3 bases from V and 8 bases from J, leaving 7 bases between. The data originate from a study of response to subunit inactivated influenza vaccine. The sample here was PBMCs from blood, taken roughly 2 weeks before vaccination. The sequence was collected from a man in his fifties or sixties who received an inactivated influenza vaccine. This chain joins TRBV20-1 and TRBJ1-2; D unclear. The CDR3 spells CSASFGGYTF. The CDR3 coding sequence is TGCAGTGCTAGTTTTGGGGGCTACACCTTC.